The rows below give T cell receptor beta chains drawn from one sample of a study of blood T cell repertoires in COVID-19. The data were produced by immunoSEQ multiplex PCR, yet TCRdb's version contains in-frame clones alone and is incomplete. The sample comprises around 170,000 clones, 86% of which are singletons, and approximately 7% rests with the top ten. Sequencing was carried out using peripheral blood. The receptor set was obtained from a man aged 50-59 years with active or convalescent COVID-19. Both conserved end residues are trimmed from each CDR3. A D gene is named only where the DNA matches it firmly.

cdr3_aa j_call v_call d_call
ASSLDAGGPREQF TRBJ2-1 TRBV5-4 TRBD2
ASSPNVVAGQYTQY TRBJ2-3 TRBV5-1 TRBD2
ASSFAQGMVRNTEAF TRBJ1-1 TRBV27 NA
ASSPSPLGSGNTIY TRBJ1-3 TRBV18 NA
ASHLGQGREQY TRBJ2-7 TRBV2 TRBD1
ASSLGIGVHNEQF TRBJ2-1 TRBV11-3 NA
ASRRLAGDEQY TRBJ2-7 TRBV6-5 TRBD2
ASSLVGSPNYGYT TRBJ1-2 TRBV5-1 NA
ASSPLAGNTEAF TRBJ1-1 TRBV4-1 NA
ASSQESGRTNEQF TRBJ2-1 TRBV4-3 TRBD2
ASSYSGGDYGYT TRBJ1-2 TRBV6-5 NA
ASSLRVGYGYT TRBJ1-2 TRBV27 NA
ATSGTGTGFGYT TRBJ1-2 TRBV15 TRBD1
ASSQDGGLAVMLNTGELF TRBJ2-2 TRBV4-3 TRBD2
ASSTAYRGDTQY TRBJ2-3 TRBV9 TRBD1
AIRAQADEKLF TRBJ1-4 TRBV10-3 NA
ASTYSRGGGSEAF TRBJ1-1 TRBV19 NA
ASSLAGAGQPQH TRBJ1-5 TRBV5-1 NA
ASSAPGGYYGYT TRBJ1-2 TRBV25-1 NA
ASSGGLGYT TRBJ1-2 TRBV25-1 NA
ASSQDPGRTEAF TRBJ1-1 TRBV4-1 NA
ASRRGGAGETQY TRBJ2-5 TRBV6-5 TRBD2
ASSVRTGVDEQY TRBJ2-7 TRBV9 TRBD1
ASSTGQGNTIY TRBJ1-3 TRBV19 TRBD1
ASSDSRDRGRGTNEKLF TRBJ1-4 TRBV6-4 TRBD1
ASSLDRGSYEQY TRBJ2-7 TRBV7-2 NA
ASSRGGGTDTQY TRBJ2-3 TRBV19 NA
AISLAGGNNEQF TRBJ2-1 TRBV10-3 TRBD2
ASAKTGTNYGYT TRBJ1-2 TRBV12-5 TRBD1
ASGEAGVNEQF TRBJ2-1 TRBV10-2 TRBD2
ASSEGLAGDTQY TRBJ2-3 TRBV6-4 TRBD2
ASSLGQNSYEQY TRBJ2-7 TRBV5-4 NA
ASSGQGEQY TRBJ2-7 TRBV6-5 TRBD1
ASSLAPPGGQY TRBJ2-7 TRBV7-2 TRBD2
ASSAGPPGTGELF TRBJ2-2 TRBV7-7 NA
ASTERGSNYGYT TRBJ1-2 TRBV13 NA
SPGGGGQTQY TRBJ2-5 TRBV29-1 TRBD2
ASSPGPLSNTGELF TRBJ2-2 TRBV9 NA
ASSYRTGRETQY TRBJ2-5 TRBV5-4 TRBD1
ASSSTLSGRAGTGELF TRBJ2-2 TRBV5-6 TRBD2
ASSQGDRAAGYT TRBJ1-2 TRBV4-2 TRBD1
ASDSDGNSPLH TRBJ1-6 TRBV7-2 NA
ASSWGGRDSPLH TRBJ1-6 TRBV5-1 NA
ASSTSPGGIYGYT TRBJ1-2 TRBV5-6 TRBD1
ASSPTGDGANVLT TRBJ2-6 TRBV3-1/TRBV3-2 TRBD1
SVEDSRGLSKNIQY TRBJ2-4 TRBV29-1 NA
ASSLRMLVGETQY TRBJ2-5 TRBV11-2 NA
ASRTGPTYEQY TRBJ2-7 TRBV5-1 NA
ASSVATSGAYNEQF TRBJ2-1 TRBV9 NA
ASSVDWSTEAF TRBJ1-1 TRBV9 NA
ASSLGQGIDNQPQH TRBJ1-5 TRBV5-1 NA
ASSFRVSYNEQF TRBJ2-1 TRBV5-1 NA
ASSLVGEYNEQF TRBJ2-1 TRBV7-9 NA
ASSPGSRSGELF TRBJ2-2 TRBV7-3 NA
ASSVAGGRTDTQY TRBJ2-3 TRBV9 TRBD2
ASSPRQGGDTEAF TRBJ1-1 TRBV18 TRBD1
ASSPTLVGLWTEAF TRBJ1-1 TRBV7-2 NA
ASRLRTSGETDTQY TRBJ2-3 TRBV5-1 TRBD2